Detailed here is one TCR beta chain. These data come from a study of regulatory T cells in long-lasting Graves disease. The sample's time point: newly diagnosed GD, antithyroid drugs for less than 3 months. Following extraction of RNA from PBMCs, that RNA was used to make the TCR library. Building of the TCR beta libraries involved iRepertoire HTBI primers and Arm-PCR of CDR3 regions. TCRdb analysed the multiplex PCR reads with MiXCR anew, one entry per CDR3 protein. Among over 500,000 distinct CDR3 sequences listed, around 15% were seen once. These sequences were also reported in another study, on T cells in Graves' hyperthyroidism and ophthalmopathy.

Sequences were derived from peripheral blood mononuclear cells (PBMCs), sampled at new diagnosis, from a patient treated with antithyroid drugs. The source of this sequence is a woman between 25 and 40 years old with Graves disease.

The CDR3 here is CASSFATGDSTDTQYF. The CDR3 DNA follows: TGTGCCAGCAGCTTCGCAACAGGGGACAGCACAGATACGCAGTATTTT. The J gene is TRBJ2-3, the V gene TRBV13; 7 positions match TRBD1. CDR1 is PRHDT and CDR2 is FYEKMQ in the germline V gene (reference sequence). V dropped 3 bases and J dropped 0; count of bases not matched to a gene: 6. The CDR3 sequence is 16 residues long.